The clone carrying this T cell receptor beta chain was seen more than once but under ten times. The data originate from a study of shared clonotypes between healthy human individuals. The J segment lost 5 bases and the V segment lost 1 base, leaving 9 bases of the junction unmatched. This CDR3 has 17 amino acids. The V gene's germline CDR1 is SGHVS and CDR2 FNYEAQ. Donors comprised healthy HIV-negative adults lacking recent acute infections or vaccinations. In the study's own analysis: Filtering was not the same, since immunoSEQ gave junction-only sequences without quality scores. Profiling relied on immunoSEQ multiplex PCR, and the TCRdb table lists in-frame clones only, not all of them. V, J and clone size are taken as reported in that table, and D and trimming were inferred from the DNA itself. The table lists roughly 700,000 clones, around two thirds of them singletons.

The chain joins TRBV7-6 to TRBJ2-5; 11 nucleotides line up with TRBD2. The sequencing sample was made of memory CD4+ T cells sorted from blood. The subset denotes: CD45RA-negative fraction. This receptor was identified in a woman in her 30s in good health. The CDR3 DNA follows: TGTGCCAGCAGCTTAGTCGTAGCGGGAGGGCGATTGGAGACCCAGTACTTC. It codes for CASSLVVAGGRLETQYF.